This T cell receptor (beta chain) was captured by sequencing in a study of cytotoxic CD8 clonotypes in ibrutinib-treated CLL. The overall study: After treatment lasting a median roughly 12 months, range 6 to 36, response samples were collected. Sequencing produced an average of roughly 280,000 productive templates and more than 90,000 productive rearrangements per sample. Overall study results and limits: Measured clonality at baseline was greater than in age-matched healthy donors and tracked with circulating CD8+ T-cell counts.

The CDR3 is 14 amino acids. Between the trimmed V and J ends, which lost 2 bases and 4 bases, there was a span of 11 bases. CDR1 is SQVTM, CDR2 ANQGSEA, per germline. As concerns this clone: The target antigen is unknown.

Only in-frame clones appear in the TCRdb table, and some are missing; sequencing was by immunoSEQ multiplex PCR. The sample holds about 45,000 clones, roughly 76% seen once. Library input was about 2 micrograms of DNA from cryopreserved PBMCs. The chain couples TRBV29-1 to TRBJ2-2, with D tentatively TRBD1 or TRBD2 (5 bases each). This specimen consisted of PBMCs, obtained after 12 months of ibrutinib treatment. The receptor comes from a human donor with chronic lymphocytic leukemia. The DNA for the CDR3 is TGCAGCGTTGAACAAGGGACCTTCACCGGGGAGCTGTTTTTT. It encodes CSVEQGTFTGELFF.